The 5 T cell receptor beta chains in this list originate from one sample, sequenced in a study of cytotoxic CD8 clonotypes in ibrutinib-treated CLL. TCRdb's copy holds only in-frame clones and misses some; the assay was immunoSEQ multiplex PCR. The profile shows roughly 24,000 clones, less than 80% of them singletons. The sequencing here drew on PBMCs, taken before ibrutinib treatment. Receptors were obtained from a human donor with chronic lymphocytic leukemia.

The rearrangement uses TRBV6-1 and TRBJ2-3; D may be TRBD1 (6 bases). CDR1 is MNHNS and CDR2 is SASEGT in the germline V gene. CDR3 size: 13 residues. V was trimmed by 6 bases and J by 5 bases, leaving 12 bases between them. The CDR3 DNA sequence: TGTGCCAGCAGGGTACAGGGCGTAGATACGCAGTATTTT. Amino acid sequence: CASRVQGVDTQYF.

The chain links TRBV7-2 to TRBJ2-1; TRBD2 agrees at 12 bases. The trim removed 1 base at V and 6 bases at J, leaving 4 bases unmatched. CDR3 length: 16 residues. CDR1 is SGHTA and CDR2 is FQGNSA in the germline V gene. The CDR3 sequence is CASSLGWTSGINEQFF. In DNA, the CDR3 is TGTGCCAGCAGCTTAGGATGGACTAGCGGGATCAATGAGCAGTTCTTC.

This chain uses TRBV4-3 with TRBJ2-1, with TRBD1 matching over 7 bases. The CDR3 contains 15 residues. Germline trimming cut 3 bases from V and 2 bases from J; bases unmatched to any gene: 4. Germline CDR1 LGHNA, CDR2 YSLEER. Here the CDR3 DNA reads TGCGCCAGCAGCCATGGGGGACAGACCTACAATGAGCAGTTCTTC. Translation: CASSHGGQTYNEQFF.

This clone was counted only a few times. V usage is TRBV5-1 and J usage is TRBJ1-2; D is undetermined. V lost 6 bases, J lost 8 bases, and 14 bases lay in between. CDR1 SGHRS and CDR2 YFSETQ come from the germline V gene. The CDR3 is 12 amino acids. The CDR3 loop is CASKDNFEGYTF. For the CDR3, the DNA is TGCGCCAGCAAAGACAACTTCGAGGGCTACACCTTC.

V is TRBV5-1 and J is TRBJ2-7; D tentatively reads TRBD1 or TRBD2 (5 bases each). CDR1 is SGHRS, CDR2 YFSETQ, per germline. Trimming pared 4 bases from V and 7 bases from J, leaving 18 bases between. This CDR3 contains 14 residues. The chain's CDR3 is CASSEVGATWEQYF. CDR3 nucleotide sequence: TGCGCCAGCAGCGAGGTCGGGGCCACATGGGAGCAGTACTTC.